The rows below give T cell receptor beta chains drawn from one sample of a study of OX40 agonist ivuxolimab in advanced cancers. Sequencing was performed with immunoSEQ multiplex PCR; in TCRdb, only in-frame clones are kept and a portion is missing. This table has fewer than 25,000 clones, more than 80% appearing once. The specimen comprised CD4+ or CD8+ T cells sorted from blood, sampled in a trial of the OX40 agonist ivuxolimab. The receptor source for this set is an adult with an advanced solid tumor such as melanoma, head and neck, liver or kidney cancer. Both conserved end residues are part of each CDR3. The order of the fields is D gene, V gene, J gene, clone size, CDR3 protein, CDR3 DNA. The D gene is left open where the match is weak. Clone size is not always given. Where it is, it says once, few, many or a class for expanded clones.

>TRBD1|TRBV9|TRBJ1-3|.
CASTASYRGRNTIYF
TGTGCCAGCACCGCGTCATACAGGGGGCGAAACACCATATATTTT
>.|TRBV4-1|TRBJ1-3|.
CASSQEEGWGLGQRTGNTIYF
TGCGCCAGCAGCCAAGAAGAGGGGTGGGGTCTTGGACAAAGAACTGGAAACACCATATATTTT
>TRBD2|TRBV27|TRBJ2-7|few
CASSPLQEAGDSYEQYF
TGTGCCAGCAGTCCCCTTCAGGAAGCGGGGGACTCCTACGAGCAGTACTTC
>TRBD1|TRBV9|TRBJ2-7|once
CASSPGGQGGYEQYF
TGTGCCAGCAGCCCAGGGGGACAGGGTGGATACGAGCAGTACTTC
>TRBD1|TRBV11-2|TRBJ1-2|.
CASSFDRGDYGYTF
TGTGCCAGCAGCTTCGACAGGGGTGACTATGGCTACACCTTC
>TRBD1|TRBV19|TRBJ1-1|.
CASSRWDRVGAFF
TGTGCCAGTAGTCGATGGGACAGGGTTGGTGCTTTCTTT
>.|TRBV11-2|TRBJ2-7|.
CASSLGPGGYEQYF
TGTGCCAGCAGCTTAGGACCAGGCGGCTACGAGCAGTACTTC
>.|TRBV13|TRBJ1-5|.
CASSFFGSNSNQPQHF
TGTGCCAGCAGCTTCTTTGGGTCAAATAGCAATCAGCCCCAGCATTTT
>.|TRBV5-5|TRBJ1-6|.
CASSLRSSYNSPLHF
TGTGCCAGCAGCTTGCGAAGCTCCTATAATTCACCCCTCCACTTT
>TRBD1|TRBV29-1|TRBJ1-2|.
CSVEDTGGVGYGYTF
TGCAGCGTTGAAGATACAGGGGGAGTCGGCTATGGCTACACCTTC
>.|TRBV10-3|TRBJ1-2|few
CATQDRAYGYTF
TGTGCCACGCAAGACAGAGCATATGGCTACACCTTC
>.|TRBV21-1|TRBJ1-5|.
CASSKAPPEQTLSNQPQHF
TGTGCCAGCAGCAAAGCTCCCCCTGAACAGACCCTTAGCAATCAGCCCCAGCATTTT
>.|TRBV7-9|TRBJ2-1|.
CASSLDSYNEQFF
TGTGCCAGCAGCTTGGACAGCTACAATGAGCAGTTCTTC
>TRBD1|TRBV19|TRBJ2-5|few
CASSNTLRDRQETQYF
TGTGCCAGTAGTAACACTCTACGGGACAGACAAGAGACCCAGTACTTC
>.|TRBV27|TRBJ2-7|.
CASSFSASLGQYF
TGTGCCAGCAGTTTTTCCGCCAGTCTGGGACAGTACTTC
>TRBD1|TRBV11-2|TRBJ2-7|.
CASSLWGAGTGLYEQYF
TGTGCCAGCAGCTTATGGGGGGCCGGGACAGGGCTCTACGAGCAGTACTTC
>.|TRBV7-8|TRBJ2-6|.
CASSFWTDGVSGANVLTF
TGTGCCAGCAGCTTTTGGACAGACGGAGTCTCTGGGGCCAACGTCCTGACTTTC
>.|TRBV6-5|TRBJ1-1|once
CASSYELEGPEAFF
TGTGCCAGCAGTTACGAGCTGGAGGGCCCTGAAGCTTTCTTT
>.|TRBV6-5|TRBJ1-1|.
CASSYSSHPMNTEAFF
TGTGCCAGCAGTTATTCAAGTCACCCCATGAACACTGAAGCTTTCTTT
>.|TRBV19|TRBJ1-1|.
CASRVVDTDRGTEAFF
TGTGCCAGTAGGGTGGTTGACACCGATCGAGGGACTGAAGCTTTCTTT
>.|TRBV7-9|TRBJ1-1|.
CASSLGGESYTEAFF
TGTGCCAGCAGCTTAGGCGGGGAGAGCTACACTGAAGCTTTCTTT
>.|TRBV9|TRBJ2-7|.
CASSDGTSYEQYF
TGTGCCAGCAGCGATGGGACTTCCTACGAGCAGTACTTC
>.|TRBV5-3|TRBJ1-6|.
CARTSPCSPLHF
TGTGCCAGAACCTCGCCTTGTTCACCCCTCCACTTT
>TRBD1|TRBV10-2|TRBJ2-7|.
CASSEGQGPDEQYF
TGCGCCAGCAGTGAAGGACAGGGGCCGGACGAGCAGTACTTC
>.|TRBV7-7|TRBJ2-7|.
CASSLDSDREQYF
TGTGCCAGCAGTCTCGACAGCGATAGAGAGCAGTACTTC